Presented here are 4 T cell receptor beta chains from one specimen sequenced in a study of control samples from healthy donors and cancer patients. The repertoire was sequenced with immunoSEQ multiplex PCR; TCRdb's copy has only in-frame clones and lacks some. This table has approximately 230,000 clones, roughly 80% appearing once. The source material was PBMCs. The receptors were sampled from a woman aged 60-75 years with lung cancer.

The CDR3 is CASSLVTRSYEQYF. DNA for the CDR3: TGTGCCAGCAGCTTAGTGACTAGATCCTACGAGCAGTACTTC. V is TRBV11-2 and J is TRBJ2-7; possible D gene TRBD2, 6 bases. Germline CDR1 SGHAT, CDR2 FQNNGV. V dropped 1 base and J dropped 1 base, with 8 bases sitting between them. The CDR3 extends over 14 amino acids. Full variable domain (missing parts from reference TRBV11-2 and TRBJ2-7): EAGVAQSPRYKIIEKRQSVAFWCNPISGHATLYWYQQILGQGPKLLIQFQNNGVVDDSQLPKDRFSAERLKGVDSTLKIQPAKLEDSAVYLCASSLVTRSYEQYFGPGTRLTVT.

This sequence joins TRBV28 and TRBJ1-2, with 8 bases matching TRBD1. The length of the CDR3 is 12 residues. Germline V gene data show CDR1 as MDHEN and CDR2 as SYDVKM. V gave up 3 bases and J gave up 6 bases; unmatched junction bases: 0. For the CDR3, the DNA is TGTGCCAGCAGTTTGACAGGGGATGGCTACACCTTC. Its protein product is CASSLTGDGYTF.

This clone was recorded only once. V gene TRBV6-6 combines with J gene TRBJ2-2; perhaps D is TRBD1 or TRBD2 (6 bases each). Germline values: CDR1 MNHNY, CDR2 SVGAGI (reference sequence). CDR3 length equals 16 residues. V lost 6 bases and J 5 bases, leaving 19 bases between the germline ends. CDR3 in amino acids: CASRPATGARTGELFF. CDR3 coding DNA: TGTGCCAGCAGACCCGCAACGGGGGCGCGTACCGGGGAGCTGTTTTTT.

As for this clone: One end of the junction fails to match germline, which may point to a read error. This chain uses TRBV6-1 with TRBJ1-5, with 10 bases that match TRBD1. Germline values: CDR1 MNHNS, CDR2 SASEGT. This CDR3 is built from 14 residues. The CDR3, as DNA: TGTGCCAGCAGTGAGACAGGGGGCAAACAGCCCCAGCATTTT. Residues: CASSETGGKQPQHF.